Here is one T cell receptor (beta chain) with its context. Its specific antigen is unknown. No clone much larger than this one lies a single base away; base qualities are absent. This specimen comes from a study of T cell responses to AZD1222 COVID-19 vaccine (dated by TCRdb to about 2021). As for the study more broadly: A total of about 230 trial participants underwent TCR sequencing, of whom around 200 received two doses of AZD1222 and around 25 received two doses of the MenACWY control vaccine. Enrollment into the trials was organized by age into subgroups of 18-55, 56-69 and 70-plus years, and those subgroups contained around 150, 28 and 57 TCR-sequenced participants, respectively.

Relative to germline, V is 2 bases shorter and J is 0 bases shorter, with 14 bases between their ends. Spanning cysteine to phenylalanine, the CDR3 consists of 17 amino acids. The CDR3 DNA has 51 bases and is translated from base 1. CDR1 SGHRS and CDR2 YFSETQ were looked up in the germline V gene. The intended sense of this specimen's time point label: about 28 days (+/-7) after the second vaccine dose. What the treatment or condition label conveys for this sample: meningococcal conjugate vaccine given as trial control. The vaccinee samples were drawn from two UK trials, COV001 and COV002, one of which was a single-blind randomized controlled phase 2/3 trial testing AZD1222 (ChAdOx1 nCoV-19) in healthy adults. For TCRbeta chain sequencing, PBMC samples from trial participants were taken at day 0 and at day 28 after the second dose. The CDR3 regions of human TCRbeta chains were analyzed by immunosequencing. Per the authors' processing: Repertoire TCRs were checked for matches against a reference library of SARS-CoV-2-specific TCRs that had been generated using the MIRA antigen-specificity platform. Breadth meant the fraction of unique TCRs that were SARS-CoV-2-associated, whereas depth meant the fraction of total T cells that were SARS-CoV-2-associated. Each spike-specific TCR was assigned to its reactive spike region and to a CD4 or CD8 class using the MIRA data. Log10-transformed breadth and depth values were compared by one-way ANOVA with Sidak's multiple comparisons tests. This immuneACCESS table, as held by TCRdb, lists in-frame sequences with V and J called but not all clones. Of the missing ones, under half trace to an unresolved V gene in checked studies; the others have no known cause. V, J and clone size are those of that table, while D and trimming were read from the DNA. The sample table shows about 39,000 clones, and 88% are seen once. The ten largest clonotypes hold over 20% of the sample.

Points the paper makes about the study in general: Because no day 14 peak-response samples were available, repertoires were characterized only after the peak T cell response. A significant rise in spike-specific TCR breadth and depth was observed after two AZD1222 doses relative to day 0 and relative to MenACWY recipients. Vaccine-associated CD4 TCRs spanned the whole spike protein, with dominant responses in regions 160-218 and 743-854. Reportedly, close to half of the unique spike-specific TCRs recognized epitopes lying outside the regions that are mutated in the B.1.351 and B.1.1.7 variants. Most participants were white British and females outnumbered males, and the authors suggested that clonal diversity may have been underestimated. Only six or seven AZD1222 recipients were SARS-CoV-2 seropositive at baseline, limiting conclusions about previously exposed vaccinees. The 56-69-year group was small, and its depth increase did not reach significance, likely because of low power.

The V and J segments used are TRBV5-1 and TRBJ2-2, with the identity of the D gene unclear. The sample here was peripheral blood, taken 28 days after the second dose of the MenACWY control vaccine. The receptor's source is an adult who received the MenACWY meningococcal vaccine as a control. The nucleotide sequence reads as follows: TGCGCCAGCAGCTTTATGCTACGACGGACGAACACCGGGGAGCTGTTTTTT. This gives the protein CASSFMLRRTNTGELFF.